This T cell receptor beta chain was profiled in a study of CD8 T cells in Susac syndrome. This clonotype was observed a handful of times. Reverse transcription of about 0.5 to 1 ug RNA was performed with random hexamers. TCR beta CDR3 was amplified by immunoSEQ covering 54 Vbeta and 13 Jbeta. In TCRdb, the immunoSEQ multiplex PCR reads were re-called with MiXCR into one record per CDR3 protein. This sample has some 200,000 distinct CDR3 sequences, with about 95% found just once. V was cut by 4 bases and J by 5 bases, with 9 bases left in between. The CDR3 totals 13 residues. CDR1 and CDR2 from the germline V gene are KGHSH and LQKENI. The patients serving as multiple sclerosis controls were treatment-naive. They had stable or active relapsing-remitting disease and fulfilled revised McDonald criteria. Negative isolation was used for CD8+ and CD4+ T cells and FACS enrichment for TEMRA cells.

The TCR was taken from a human donor with multiple sclerosis. The V and J genes are TRBV18 and TRBJ2-1; possibly TRBD1 for D (6 bases). Sample: CD4+ T cells from PBMCs. In nucleotides, the CDR3 is TGTGCCAGCTCACGGGACACGAACAATGAGCAGTTCTTC. Residues: CASSRDTNNEQFF.